Listed below are T cell receptor beta chains from one sample, sequenced in a study of tumor and adjacent non-tumor tissue in lung cancer. TCRdb analysed the multiplex PCR reads with MiXCR anew, one entry per CDR3 protein. The sample yields tens of thousands of distinct CDR3 sequences, roughly two thirds seen once. Material for sequencing was lung tumor tissue. The source is a woman between 40 and 55 years old with non-small cell lung cancer. Both conserved end residues are part of each CDR3. Fields, in order: V gene, J gene, CDR3 protein.

>TRBV6-5|TRBJ2-2
CASSTGQLNTGELFF
>TRBV6-1|TRBJ1-5
CASSEGTTSQPQHF
>TRBV6-1|TRBJ1-6
CASRGHGKNLPLHF
>TRBV11-2|TRBJ2-6
CASIWSDLSGTNVLTF
>TRBV19|TRBJ1-5
CASMGLNQPQHF
>TRBV20-1|TRBJ2-7
CSTPKTRGRNSYEQYF
>TRBV29-1|TRBJ1-5
CSVARAPNQPKHF
>TRBV5-1|TRBJ2-1
CANSLAPRLAGGPEQFF
>TRBV4-1|TRBJ2-1
CASSPTRWDQFF
>TRBV29-1|TRBJ2-1
CSVGEEAGAPVGNEQFF
>TRBV11-3|TRBJ2-5
CASNSEGEIQYF
>TRBV5-1|TRBJ1-4
CASSLEAGTGEKLFF
>TRBV7-2|TRBJ2-7
CASNRRQGIYEHYF
>TRBV13|TRBJ2-7
CARCGHPFGAYEQYF
>TRBV6-2/TRBV6-3|TRBJ2-1
CASSYSTDRVSNEQFF
>TRBV29-1|TRBJ2-5
CSVLEGPESQYF
>TRBV11-1|TRBJ2-1
CASSRLGLAGDEQFF
>TRBV10-3|TRBJ2-1
CGIKVASAAGEQFF
>TRBV4-2|TRBJ2-1
CASSQLSIGATGQQFF